This is a list of T cell receptor beta chains from one sample in a study of identical twins. A single record per CDR3 protein comes from TCRdb applying MiXCR to the 5' RACE reads. The table has around 1.7 million distinct CDR3 sequences, around a third seen once. Input material: cord blood. All receptors come from a newborn girl in good health. Each CDR3 is given with its conserved first and last residue. Fields, in order: clone size, J gene, V gene, D gene, CDR3 protein, CDR3 DNA. The D gene is left open where the match is weak. The size entry is marked missing in some rows and otherwise reads once, few, many or a size class.

abundance: few; j_gene: TRBJ2-5; v_gene: TRBV10-3; d_gene: TRBD2; CDR3aa: CAISESPGTSGDSQETQYF; CDR3nt: TGTGCCATCAGTGAGTCTCCCGGGACTAGCGGCGATTCTCAAGAGACCCAGTACTTC
abundance: few; j_gene: TRBJ1-2; v_gene: TRBV14; d_gene: NA; CDR3aa: CASSHWTRTPGYTF; CDR3nt: TGTGCCAGCAGCCATTGGACGCGGACACCTGGCTACACCTTC
abundance: few; j_gene: TRBJ2-7; v_gene: TRBV6-1; d_gene: TRBD2; CDR3aa: CASSALAGEYF; CDR3nt: TGTGCCAGCAGTGCCTTAGCGGGGGAGTACTTC
abundance: many; j_gene: TRBJ2-1; v_gene: TRBV6-1; d_gene: NA; CDR3aa: CASWGSSYNEQFF; CDR3nt: TGTGCCAGCTGGGGGAGCTCCTACAATGAGCAGTTCTTC
abundance: few; j_gene: TRBJ2-4; v_gene: TRBV7-9; d_gene: TRBD1; CDR3aa: CASSLEGTGENIQYF; CDR3nt: TGTGCCAGCAGCTTAGAAGGGACAGGCGAAAACATTCAGTACTTC
abundance: NA; j_gene: TRBJ1-5; v_gene: TRBV12-3/TRBV12-4; d_gene: NA; CDR3aa: CASSPDRRGPYSNQPQHF; CDR3nt: TGTGCCAGCAGTCCGGATAGGAGGGGACCCTATAGCAATCAGCCCCAGCATTTT
abundance: NA; j_gene: TRBJ2-2; v_gene: TRBV15; d_gene: NA; CDR3aa: CATGVNTGELFF; CDR3nt: TGTGCCACCGGAGTAAACACCGGGGAGCTGTTTTTT
abundance: many; j_gene: TRBJ2-3; v_gene: TRBV29-1; d_gene: TRBD2; CDR3aa: CSVERREADTQYF; CDR3nt: TGCAGCGTTGAAAGGCGGGAGGCAGATACGCAGTATTTT
abundance: NA; j_gene: TRBJ1-1; v_gene: TRBV12-3/TRBV12-4; d_gene: TRBD1; CDR3aa: CASSQGAGPFWMNTEAFF; CDR3nt: TGTGCCAGCAGTCAGGGGGCAGGGCCTTTCTGGATGAACACTGAAGCTTTCTTT
abundance: NA; j_gene: TRBJ2-7; v_gene: TRBV7-2; d_gene: TRBD2; CDR3aa: CASSYTGTSGPSYEQYF; CDR3nt: TGTGCCAGCAGTTATACGGGGACTAGCGGGCCCTCCTACGAGCAGTACTTC
abundance: many; j_gene: TRBJ2-1; v_gene: TRBV24-1; d_gene: NA; CDR3aa: CATSDPTGNEQFF; CDR3nt: TGTGCCACCAGTGATCCCACGGGTAATGAGCAGTTCTTC
abundance: NA; j_gene: TRBJ2-1; v_gene: TRBV29-1; d_gene: TRBD2; CDR3aa: CSVEEALGRVNNEQFF; CDR3nt: TGCAGCGTTGAAGAGGCCCTGGGGAGGGTTAACAATGAGCAGTTCTTC
abundance: NA; j_gene: TRBJ2-1; v_gene: TRBV20-1; d_gene: TRBD2; CDR3aa: CSAVTSGYYNEQFF; CDR3nt: TGCAGTGCAGTGACTAGCGGATACTACAATGAGCAGTTCTTC
abundance: NA; j_gene: TRBJ2-1; v_gene: TRBV29-1; d_gene: TRBD2; CDR3aa: CSVFLAGTYNEQFF; CDR3nt: TGCAGCGTATTCCTAGCGGGTACTTACAATGAGCAGTTCTTC
abundance: NA; j_gene: TRBJ2-1; v_gene: TRBV4-1; d_gene: TRBD2; CDR3aa: CASSQALAGGPLYNEQFF; CDR3nt: TGCGCCAGCAGCCAAGCTCTAGCGGGAGGACCCCTTTACAATGAGCAGTTCTTC
abundance: few; j_gene: TRBJ2-1; v_gene: TRBV12-3/TRBV12-4; d_gene: TRBD2; CDR3aa: CASSLLTSGTGDEQFF; CDR3nt: TGTGCCAGCAGTCTACTGACTAGCGGGACGGGGGATGAGCAGTTCTTC
abundance: many; j_gene: TRBJ1-2; v_gene: TRBV12-3/TRBV12-4; d_gene: NA; CDR3aa: CASSYLTNYGYTF; CDR3nt: TGTGCCAGCAGTTACCTCACTAACTATGGCTACACCTTC
abundance: few; j_gene: TRBJ2-1; v_gene: TRBV15; d_gene: NA; CDR3aa: CATIPGELYNEQFF; CDR3nt: TGTGCCACCATTCCCGGCGAACTTTACAATGAGCAGTTCTTC
abundance: NA; j_gene: TRBJ2-3; v_gene: TRBV9; d_gene: NA; CDR3aa: CASSPRGGITDTQYF; CDR3nt: TGTGCTAGCAGCCCCAGGGGGGGGATCACAGATACGCAGTATTTT
abundance: NA; j_gene: TRBJ2-7; v_gene: TRBV12-3/TRBV12-4; d_gene: TRBD2; CDR3aa: CASSSSGVKYEQYF; CDR3nt: TGTGCCAGCAGCTCGAGCGGGGTGAAGTACGAGCAGTACTTC
abundance: NA; j_gene: TRBJ2-3; v_gene: TRBV6-1; d_gene: NA; CDR3aa: CARTGDTQYF; CDR3nt: TGTGCCCGCACGGGGGATACGCAGTATTTT
abundance: NA; j_gene: TRBJ1-4; v_gene: TRBV12-3/TRBV12-4; d_gene: TRBD1; CDR3aa: CASSPPGTGAEKLFF; CDR3nt: TGTGCCAGCAGCCCCCCCGGGACAGGGGCTGAAAAACTGTTTTTT
abundance: few; j_gene: TRBJ2-4; v_gene: TRBV12-3/TRBV12-4; d_gene: TRBD2; CDR3aa: CASSTRTSGYIQYF; CDR3nt: TGTGCCAGCAGTACGAGGACTAGCGGGTACATTCAGTACTTC
abundance: NA; j_gene: TRBJ2-1; v_gene: TRBV27; d_gene: NA; CDR3aa: CASRKGGNEQFF; CDR3nt: TGTGCCAGCAGGAAGGGCGGCAATGAGCAGTTCTTC
abundance: few; j_gene: TRBJ2-3; v_gene: TRBV6-1; d_gene: TRBD2; CDR3aa: CASRIAGTIAQYF; CDR3nt: TGTGCCAGCAGGATTGCCGGGACTATTGCGCAGTATTTT
abundance: NA; j_gene: TRBJ2-3; v_gene: TRBV6-1; d_gene: TRBD2; CDR3aa: CASNFRLAGAGDTQYF; CDR3nt: TGTGCCAGCAATTTCCGACTAGCGGGGGCTGGAGATACGCAGTATTTT
abundance: NA; j_gene: TRBJ2-7; v_gene: TRBV3-1; d_gene: TRBD2; CDR3aa: CASSQVPSGTDYEQYF; CDR3nt: TGTGCCAGCAGCCAAGTGCCTAGCGGAACAGACTACGAGCAGTACTTC
abundance: NA; j_gene: TRBJ1-1; v_gene: TRBV29-1; d_gene: NA; CDR3aa: CSGFQGGDAEAFF; CDR3nt: TGCAGCGGATTTCAGGGAGGGGACGCTGAAGCTTTCTTT
abundance: NA; j_gene: TRBJ2-2; v_gene: TRBV18; d_gene: NA; CDR3aa: CASSIGQGTTGELFF; CDR3nt: TGTGCCAGCTCGATCGGGCAGGGGACCACCGGGGAGCTGTTTTTT
abundance: NA; j_gene: TRBJ2-7; v_gene: TRBV20-1; d_gene: TRBD2; CDR3aa: CSARDRQRGIYNEQYF; CDR3nt: TGCAGTGCTAGAGATCGGCAGCGGGGGATTTACAATGAGCAGTACTTC
abundance: NA; j_gene: TRBJ2-1; v_gene: TRBV9; d_gene: TRBD2; CDR3aa: CASSVLAGHNEQFF; CDR3nt: TGTGCCAGCAGCGTACTAGCGGGACACAATGAGCAGTTCTTC
abundance: few; j_gene: TRBJ2-3; v_gene: TRBV20-1; d_gene: TRBD1; CDR3aa: CSARDSYRDRSTDTQYF; CDR3nt: TGCAGTGCTAGAGATTCCTACCGGGACAGGAGCACAGATACGCAGTATTTT
abundance: NA; j_gene: TRBJ1-5; v_gene: TRBV28; d_gene: NA; CDR3aa: CASSSGGRGGQPQHF; CDR3nt: TGTGCCAGCAGTTCGGGGGGGAGAGGAGGTCAGCCCCAGCATTTT
abundance: NA; j_gene: TRBJ1-6; v_gene: TRBV28; d_gene: TRBD1; CDR3aa: CASRPTGTGRSPLHF; CDR3nt: TGTGCCAGCAGACCCACCGGGACAGGGAGATCACCCCTCCACTTT
abundance: few; j_gene: TRBJ1-4; v_gene: TRBV4-2; d_gene: TRBD1; CDR3aa: CASSQVGDRKAGKLFF; CDR3nt: TGTGCCAGCAGCCAAGTAGGGGACAGGAAAGCAGGAAAACTGTTTTTT
abundance: few; j_gene: TRBJ1-5; v_gene: TRBV19; d_gene: NA; CDR3aa: CASSIRVMYSNQPQHF; CDR3nt: TGTGCCAGTAGTATACGGGTTATGTATAGCAATCAGCCCCAGCATTTT
abundance: NA; j_gene: TRBJ2-1; v_gene: TRBV24-1; d_gene: TRBD2; CDR3aa: CATSDIITSGHNEQFF; CDR3nt: TGTGCCACCAGTGATATTATTACTAGCGGACACAATGAGCAGTTCTTC
abundance: NA; j_gene: TRBJ1-5; v_gene: TRBV12-3/TRBV12-4; d_gene: NA; CDR3aa: CASSQTGGSNQPQHF; CDR3nt: TGTGCCAGCAGCCAGACAGGAGGGAGCAATCAGCCCCAGCATTTT
abundance: once; j_gene: TRBJ2-5; v_gene: TRBV29-1; d_gene: NA; CDR3aa: CSVMGGANEQYF; CDR3nt: TGCAGCGTTATGGGCGGGGCCAATGAGCAGTACTTC
abundance: NA; j_gene: TRBJ2-5; v_gene: TRBV18; d_gene: NA; CDR3aa: CASSPRSLSNEQYF; CDR3nt: TGTGCCAGCTCACCCCGATCCTTATCCAATGAGCAGTACTTC
abundance: NA; j_gene: TRBJ1-3; v_gene: TRBV12-3/TRBV12-4; d_gene: NA; CDR3aa: CASSPPIYF; CDR3nt: TGTGCCAGCAGTCCGCCCATATATTTT
abundance: NA; j_gene: TRBJ1-1; v_gene: TRBV28; d_gene: NA; CDR3aa: CASRTSTGAFF; CDR3nt: TGTGCCAGCAGGACATCTACGGGGGCTTTCTTT
abundance: NA; j_gene: TRBJ2-1; v_gene: TRBV2; d_gene: TRBD1; CDR3aa: CASIRTGNNEQFF; CDR3nt: TGTGCCAGCATTAGGACAGGGAACAATGAGCAGTTCTTC
abundance: NA; j_gene: TRBJ2-7; v_gene: TRBV29-1; d_gene: NA; CDR3aa: CSVDSGPSSYEQYF; CDR3nt: TGCAGCGTTGACTCAGGGCCCAGCTCCTACGAGCAGTACTTC
abundance: many; j_gene: TRBJ2-3; v_gene: TRBV4-1; d_gene: TRBD2; CDR3aa: CASSQEAGVFDTQYF; CDR3nt: TGCGCCAGCAGCCAAGAAGCGGGAGTTTTCGATACGCAGTATTTT
abundance: NA; j_gene: TRBJ2-7; v_gene: TRBV28; d_gene: NA; CDR3aa: CASSGRKFSGTYEQYF; CDR3nt: TGTGCCAGCAGTGGAAGAAAGTTTAGCGGCACCTACGAGCAGTACTTC
abundance: NA; j_gene: TRBJ2-7; v_gene: TRBV24-1; d_gene: TRBD2; CDR3aa: CATSSGSAYGQYF; CDR3nt: TGTGCCACCTCTAGCGGGAGTGCCTACGGGCAGTACTTC
abundance: NA; j_gene: TRBJ1-2; v_gene: TRBV28; d_gene: NA; CDR3aa: CASSFSGINYGYTF; CDR3nt: TGTGCCAGCAGTTTTTCGGGGATAAACTATGGCTACACCTTC
abundance: few; j_gene: TRBJ2-3; v_gene: TRBV7-2; d_gene: TRBD2; CDR3aa: CASSFSVVAGITDTQYF; CDR3nt: TGTGCCAGCAGCTTCTCCGTAGTAGCGGGAATTACAGATACGCAGTATTTT
abundance: NA; j_gene: TRBJ2-2; v_gene: TRBV14; d_gene: TRBD2; CDR3aa: CASSRLTSGSNTGELFF; CDR3nt: TGTGCCAGCAGCCGATTGACTAGCGGGAGTAACACCGGGGAGCTGTTTTTT
abundance: few; j_gene: TRBJ1-6; v_gene: TRBV18; d_gene: NA; CDR3aa: CASSPLPSSSYNSPLHF; CDR3nt: TGTGCCAGCTCACCACTGCCATCGAGCTCCTATAATTCACCCCTCCACTTT
abundance: few; j_gene: TRBJ2-7; v_gene: TRBV28; d_gene: TRBD1; CDR3aa: CASSFYLWTGTPYEQYF; CDR3nt: TGTGCCAGCAGTTTCTATCTCTGGACAGGAACCCCCTACGAGCAGTACTTC
abundance: once; j_gene: TRBJ2-2; v_gene: TRBV9; d_gene: NA; CDR3aa: CASSVFSATGELFF; CDR3nt: TGTGCCAGCAGCGTATTTTCCGCTACCGGGGAGCTGTTTTTT
abundance: NA; j_gene: TRBJ2-7; v_gene: TRBV3-1; d_gene: NA; CDR3aa: CASSQVMLWSYNEQYF; CDR3nt: TGTGCCAGCAGCCAAGTTATGCTGTGGTCCTACAATGAGCAGTACTTC
abundance: NA; j_gene: TRBJ2-2; v_gene: TRBV15; d_gene: NA; CDR3aa: CATSRGWTANTGELFF; CDR3nt: TGTGCCACCAGCAGAGGTTGGACAGCTAACACCGGGGAGCTGTTTTTT
abundance: few; j_gene: TRBJ2-3; v_gene: TRBV4-2; d_gene: NA; CDR3aa: CASSQAGYSTDTQYF; CDR3nt: TGTGCCAGCAGCCAAGCGGGGTATAGCACAGATACGCAGTATTTT